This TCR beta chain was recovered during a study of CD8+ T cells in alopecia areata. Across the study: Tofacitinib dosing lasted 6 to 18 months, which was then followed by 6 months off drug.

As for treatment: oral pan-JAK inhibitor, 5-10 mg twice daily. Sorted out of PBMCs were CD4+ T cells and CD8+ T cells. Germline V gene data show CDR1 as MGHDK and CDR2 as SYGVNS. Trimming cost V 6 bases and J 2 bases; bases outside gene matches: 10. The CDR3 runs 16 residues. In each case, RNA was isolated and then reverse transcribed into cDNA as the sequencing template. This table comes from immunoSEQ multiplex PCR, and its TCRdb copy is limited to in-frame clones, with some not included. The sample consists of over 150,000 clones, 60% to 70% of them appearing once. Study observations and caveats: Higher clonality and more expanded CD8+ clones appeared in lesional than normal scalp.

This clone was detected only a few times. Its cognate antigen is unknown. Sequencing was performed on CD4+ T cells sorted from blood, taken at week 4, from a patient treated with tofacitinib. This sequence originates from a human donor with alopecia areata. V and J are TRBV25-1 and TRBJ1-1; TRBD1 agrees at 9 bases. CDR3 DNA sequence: TGTGCCAGCAGGCCACTTGGACAGGGGCCAAACACTGAAGCTTTCTTT. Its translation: CASRPLGQGPNTEAFF.